This passage covers 7 T cell receptor beta chains from one sample sequenced in a study of T cell responses to AZD1222 COVID-19 vaccine. Produced via immunoSEQ multiplex PCR; TCRdb's table is partial and in-frame only. The sample includes about 99,000 clones, less than 95% of them seen just once. The starting material was peripheral blood, obtained on day 0 of AZD1222 vaccination. The source is an adult in good health.

This CDR3 reads CASSSTVAKGDTF. CDR3 nucleotide sequence: TGTGCCAGCAGTTCGACGGTGGCTAAGGGTGACACCTTC. The chain recombines TRBV12-3 or TRBV12-4 with TRBJ1-2, with D unclear. Trimming removed 4 bases from V and 12 bases from J, with 18 bases in between. The CDR3 loop spans 13 amino acids.

This clone was counted once. J is TRBJ2-7 and V is TRBV28, with D possibly being TRBD1 (6 bases). The CDR3 covers 14 residues. Looked up from germline, CDR1 is MDHEN and CDR2 is SYDVKM. Between the trimmed V and J ends, which lost 6 bases and 2 bases, there was a span of 14 bases. CDR3 DNA sequence: TGTGCCAGCAGCCCGGGGACACACACCTACGAGCAGTACTTC. This translates into CASSPGTHTYEQYF.

This clone is a singleton in its sample. J is TRBJ2-5 and V is TRBV11-2; 9 bases are a match to TRBD2. V lost 2 bases to trimming and J lost 2 bases; unmatched junction nucleotides: 6. CDR3 length: 16 amino acids. The germline gives CDR1 SGHAT, CDR2 FQNNGV. CDR3 nucleotide sequence: TGTGCCAGCAGCTTAATGGCGGGGGGGCTTCAAGAGACCCAGTACTTC. This gives the protein CASSLMAGGLQETQYF.

V gene TRBV4-1 combines with J gene TRBJ2-7; 7 bases line up with TRBD2. Germline V gene data show CDR1 as MGHRA and CDR2 as YSYEKL. The junction had 4 bases not matched to a gene; V was cut back by 0 bases and J by 2 bases. This CDR3 is 15 amino acids long. This chain's CDR3 is CASSQEGGGTYEQYF. The DNA of the CDR3 is TGCGCCAGCAGCCAAGAGGGGGGGGGAACCTACGAGCAGTACTTC.

The gene calls are TRBV7-9 and TRBJ2-2; 12 bases are a match to TRBD1. Germline lookup yields CDR1 SEHNR and CDR2 FQNEAQ (reference sequence). After removal of 5 bases from V and 8 bases from J, the junction contained 6 bases not matched to a gene. The CDR3 spans 15 residues. In DNA form, the CDR3 reads TGTGCCAGCAGCCCGAGGGACAGGGGGCGTGGGGAGCTGTTTTTT. Translation: CASSPRDRGRGELFF.

This chain connects TRBV16 to TRBJ1-6; D is uncertain. The V end lost 2 bases, the J end lost 6 bases, and 14 bases lay between the germline ends. The CDR3 length is 16 residues. From germline, CDR1 is KGHSY and CDR2 FQNENV. CDR3 sequence reads: CASSQERAGINSPLHF. The CDR3 DNA reads as TGTGCCAGCAGCCAAGAGCGCGCGGGGATTAATTCACCCCTCCACTTT.

With respect to this clone: Mismatch with germline at one junction end may stem from a read error. Other DNA sequences in the sample encode the same CDR3. The chain has TRBV7-9 and TRBJ1-1; 10 nucleotides line up with TRBD1. Germline CDR1 is SEHNR and CDR2 is FQNEAQ (reference sequence). The CDR3 has 14 amino acids. In DNA form, the CDR3 reads TGTGCCAGCAGCTCGGGACAGGGGAACACCGAAGCTTTCTTT. Protein: CASSSGQGNTEAFF. Looking up the rest from reference TRBV7-9 and TRBJ1-1 gives the full variable domain: DTGVSQNPRHKITKRGQNVTFRCDPISEHNRLYWYRQTLGQGPEFLTYFQNEAQLEKSRLLSDRFSAERPKGSFSTLEIQRTEQGDSAMYLCASSSGQGNTEAFFGQGTRLTVV.